The source of this T cell receptor (beta chain) is a study of OX40 agonist ivuxolimab in advanced cancers. About the research overall: At about 81% male, the cohort had a mean age of about 55 years, ranging from roughly 23 to 80. Checkpoint inhibitors had been given previously to approximately 40% of patients. Three patients showed partial responses: one hepatocellular carcinoma and two cutaneous melanoma cases.

Profiled with immunoSEQ multiplex PCR; TCRdb holds only in-frame clones, not every one. The repertoire has about 79,000 clones, 80% to 95% of them found once; the top ten carry roughly 6.9%. The V gene lost 0 bases and the J gene lost 2 bases, with 11 bases spanning the gap. The CDR3 is made up of 15 amino acids. Germline CDR1 and CDR2: SGHNT and YYREEE (reference sequence). Study-wide points: Low normalized clonal expansion also occurred in some nonresponding patients.

Turning to this clone: Antigen: not known.

The sample was CD4+ or CD8+ T cells sorted from blood, taken in a trial of the OX40 agonist ivuxolimab. The rearrangement links TRBV5-4 to TRBJ1-1; D gene ambiguous. This sequence was found in an adult with an advanced solid tumor such as melanoma, head and neck, liver or kidney cancer. The CDR3, as DNA: TGTGCCAGCAGCTTGGCCCGGCAGCCCAACACTGAAGCTTTCTTT. It codes for CASSLARQPNTEAFF.